What follows are 16 T cell receptor beta chains derived from one specimen sequenced in a study of T-cell reconstitution after alpha-beta-depleted transplantation in children. Unique molecular identifiers were incorporated when the TCRbeta library was constructed. Via MiXCR, TCRdb re-called the PCR reads, giving one row per CDR3 protein. The sample comprises about 830,000 distinct CDR3 sequences, about 15% of which are singletons, and under 6% rests with the top ten. The sample in question was PBMCs, mostly from graft donor cells, obtained 360 days after TCRalphabeta/CD19-depleted stem cell transplant. The receptors were gathered from a male patient between 10 and 17 years old who had a stem cell transplant for acute lymphoblastic leukemia, so the T cells may come from the graft donor.

This clonotype was observed many times. The chain links TRBV6-5 to TRBJ1-1, with unresolved D. The length of the CDR3 is 14 residues. The V end lost 2 bases, the J end lost 5 bases, and 12 bases lay between the germline ends. Germline CDR1 reads MNHEY; CDR2 reads SVGAGI. DNA for the CDR3: TGTGCCAGCAGTTACAACGGTAGGAGTACTGAAGCTTTCTTT. Translated, it gives CASSYNGRSTEAFF.

The chain uses TRBV18 and TRBJ1-1, with a weak D call TRBD1 (5 bases). The germline V gene has CDR1 KGHSH and CDR2 LQKENI. Trimming removed 5 bases from V and 3 bases from J, with 10 bases in between. The CDR3 sequence is 13 residues long. The CDR3 protein is CASSMDTDTEAFF. For the CDR3, the DNA is TGTGCCAGCTCAATGGACACGGACACTGAAGCTTTCTTT.

Here the CDR3 reads CSVVPPSSYNEQFF. DNA of the CDR3: TGCAGCGTTGTCCCTCCTAGCTCCTACAATGAGCAGTTCTTC. The chain links TRBV29-1 to TRBJ2-1, with D hard to call. This CDR3 contains 14 residues. Germline V lookup: CDR1 SQVTM, CDR2 ANQGSEA. Trimming removed 4 bases at V and 0 bases at J, with 10 bases between.

This chain connects TRBV7-9 to TRBJ2-3, with 8 bases that match TRBD1. CDR3 length: 17 residues. The ends lost 2 bases at V and 2 bases at J; junction bases unmatched: 9. Germline V gene data show CDR1 as SEHNR and CDR2 as FQNEAQ (reference sequence). CDR3 nucleotide sequence: TGTGCCAGCAGCTTACTATTGCCGGGACAGGACACAGATACGCAGTATTTT. Translating gives CASSLLLPGQDTDTQYF.

The chain combines TRBV12-3 or TRBV12-4 with TRBJ2-7; 9 nucleotides match TRBD1. J was trimmed by 5 bases and V by 6 bases; bases with no gene match: 14. There are 16 residues in the CDR3. The CDR3 DNA follows: TGTGCCAGCAGCTTAAGGGCGGGGACAGGGAACAACGAGCAGTACTTC. It translates to CASSLRAGTGNNEQYF.

The sample holds many counts of this clonotype. The rearrangement uses TRBV20-1 and TRBJ1-5, with 7 bases fitting TRBD1. The CDR3 is 13 residues long. CDR1 is DFQATT, CDR2 SNEGSKA, per germline (reference sequence). Unmatched junction bases numbered 3, after V lost 6 bases and J lost 1 base. CDR3 sequence: CSALGGSNQPQHF. CDR3 bases: TGCAGTGCCCTAGGGGGCAGCAATCAGCCCCAGCATTTT.

With respect to this clonotype: This clone may be a read error of a much larger clone one base away. The chain carries TRBV12-5 and TRBJ2-7; D is uncertain. This CDR3 is 15 amino acids long. The germline V and J ends were trimmed by 7 bases and 2 bases, with 18 bases remaining between them. CDR1 is LGHNT and CDR2 is FRNRAP in the germline V gene. The CDR3 nucleotides read TGTGCTAGTGAACACACATGGGATATAACCTACGAGCAGTACTTC. Amino acid sequence: CASEHTWDITYEQYF.

This chain's CDR3 is CALTAGFGQPQHF. CDR3 nucleotide sequence: TGTGCTCTCACGGCCGGGTTCGGTCAGCCCCAGCATTTT. This rearrangement joins TRBV30 to TRBJ1-5; D gene uncertain. Looked up from germline, CDR1 is GTSNPN and CDR2 is SVGIG (reference sequence). The CDR3 consists of 13 residues. Full variable domain (missing parts from reference TRBV30 and TRBJ1-5): SQTIHQWPATLVQPVGSPLSLECTVEGTSNPNLYWYRQAAGRGLQLLFYSVGIGQISSEVPQNLSASRPQDRQFILSSKKLLLSDSGFYLCALTAGFGQPQHFGDGTRLSIL.

The genes are TRBV29-1 and TRBJ1-2; TRBD1 matches at 10 bases. This CDR3 is built from 13 residues. With V trimmed by 4 bases and J by 2 bases, 1 base remained unmatched. Germline loops: CDR1 SQVTM, CDR2 ANQGSEA. CDR3 coding DNA: TGCAGCGTTGGGACAGGGGGGAACTATGGCTACACCTTC. Its protein product is CSVGTGGNYGYTF.

This clonotype was seen a few times. This sequence joins TRBV28 and TRBJ1-1; no definite D call. V lost 6 bases and J 3 bases, leaving 5 bases between the germline ends. Germline CDR1 and CDR2: MDHEN and SYDVKM. This CDR3 spans 11 amino acids. CDR3 residues: CASRWDTEAFF. The CDR3 bases are TGTGCCAGCAGATGGGACACTGAAGCTTTCTTT.

V and J are TRBV20-1 and TRBJ2-7, with 11 bases aligning to TRBD2. Looked up from germline, CDR1 is DFQATT and CDR2 is SNEGSKA (reference sequence). With 2 bases clipped from V and 2 bases from J, the junction kept 5 bases outside the gene matches. The CDR3 consists of 15 residues. CDR3 amino acids: CSARPGLAATYEQYF. The CDR3 region has the DNA TGCAGTGCTAGACCGGGACTAGCGGCTACCTACGAGCAGTACTTC.

V usage is TRBV29-1 and J usage is TRBJ2-2, with D perhaps matching TRBD2 (6 bases). The CDR3 covers 16 residues. The germline V and J ends were trimmed by 6 bases and 8 bases, with 25 bases remaining between them. The germline CDR1 and CDR2 sequences are SQVTM and ANQGSEA. CDR3 amino acids: CSVGTEGTPNSGELFF. For the CDR3, the DNA is TGCAGCGTCGGAACGGAGGGGACTCCTAATTCGGGGGAGCTGTTTTTT.

The V and J genes are TRBV29-1 and TRBJ1-1; unclear D gene. This CDR3 contains 13 residues. The germline V gene has CDR1 SQVTM and CDR2 ANQGSEA. V was cut by 6 bases and J by 0 bases, with 11 bases left in between. The CDR3 here is CSVMIVLNTEAFF. Here the CDR3 DNA reads TGCAGCGTGATGATAGTTTTGAACACTGAAGCTTTCTTT.

This clonotype was picked up one time. The chain is built from TRBV5-1 and TRBJ2-7, with 10 bases that match TRBD1. The germline gives CDR1 SGHRS, CDR2 YFSETQ. The CDR3 is 19 residues long. Unmatched junction bases numbered 17, after V lost 3 bases and J lost 2 bases. Here the CDR3 reads CASSSQILSWTGGPYEQYF. DNA of the CDR3: TGCGCCAGCAGCTCGCAGATCCTATCGTGGACAGGGGGTCCCTACGAGCAGTACTTC.

This rearrangement joins TRBV12-3 or TRBV12-4 to TRBJ2-3, with TRBD2 matching over 7 bases. Losses at the gene ends were 3 bases for V and 4 bases for J; bases not matched to a gene: 10. The CDR3 length is 16 residues. The CDR3 loop reads CASSFWGGTLPDTQYF. The CDR3 DNA reads as TGTGCCAGCAGTTTTTGGGGGGGTACGTTACCAGATACGCAGTATTTT.

This clonotype was counted ten times or more. CDR3 coding DNA: TGTGCCAGCAGTTTGGAGGGAGAGGCCGGCTACGAGCAGTACTTC. Amino acid sequence: CASSLEGEAGYEQYF. The chain recombines TRBV27 with TRBJ2-7, with TRBD2 as a possible D gene (6 bases). This CDR3 is built from 15 residues. Trimming took off 3 bases at V and 3 bases at J, with 15 bases between the two ends. CDR1 is MNHEY and CDR2 is SMNVEV in the germline V gene (reference sequence).